Listed here are 9 T cell receptor beta chains from one sample, sequenced in a study of identical twins. TCRdb called the 5' RACE reads again in MiXCR, with one record for every CDR3 protein. This sample has 350,000 to 400,000 distinct CDR3 sequences, with roughly 9% found just once. The sequencing input was naive T cells sorted from blood. These receptors were obtained from a woman aged 50 to 60 in good health.

The CDR3 DNA reads as TGTGCCAGCTCACCTATGACTAGCGGGAGAGGCAATGAGCAGTTCTTC. Translation gives CASSPMTSGRGNEQFF. This chain connects TRBV18 to TRBJ2-1; 12 nucleotides agree with TRBD2. CDR1 is KGHSH, CDR2 LQKENI, per germline. The CDR3 runs to 16 residues. Trimming cost V 3 bases and J 6 bases; bases outside gene matches: 6.

This clonotype has a handful of counts. The chain carries TRBV5-5 and TRBJ2-2; D is perhaps TRBD1 (5 bases). The CDR3 is made up of 15 amino acids. CDR1 and CDR2 (germline): SGHKS, YYEKEE (reference sequence). The V end was cut by 0 bases, the J end by 1 base, with 7 bases between. The CDR3 nucleotides are TGTGCCAGCAGCTTGGGACAGCTGAACACCGGGGAGCTGTTTTTT. Translation: CASSLGQLNTGELFF.

In this sample, this clonotype turned up a few times. This chain connects TRBV7-6 to TRBJ2-6; 13 nucleotides align to TRBD2. The CDR3 totals 18 residues. The germline CDR1 and CDR2 sequences are SGHVS and FNYEAQ. V shed 4 bases and J 2 bases; nucleotides not matched to a gene: 5. CDR3 coding DNA: TGTGCCAGCAGCTCGACTAGCGGGAGGACGGCTGGGGCCAACGTCCTGACTTTC. It specifies CASSSTSGRTAGANVLTF. The full variable domain, its missing parts supplied by reference TRBV7-6 and TRBJ2-6, is GAGVSQSPRYKVTKRGQDVALRCDPISGHVSLYWYRQALGQGPEFLTYFNYEAQQDKSGLPNDRFSAERPEGSISTLTIQRTEQRDSAMYRCASSSTSGRTAGANVLTFGAGSRLTVL.

The table lists this clonotype with a count of one. J is TRBJ1-1 and V is TRBV5-6, with no clear D. Trimming pared 4 bases from V and 1 base from J, leaving 8 bases between. Germline lookup yields CDR1 SGHDT and CDR2 YYEEEE. This CDR3 region has 13 residues. CDR3 sequence (DNA): TGTGCCAGCAGCCTAGACGAGAACACTGAAGCTTTCTTT. Translated, it gives CASSLDENTEAFF.

This clonotype occurred many times. The rearrangement links TRBV4-1 to TRBJ2-5; possibly TRBD1 for D (6 bases). Trimming took off 1 base at V and 4 bases at J, with 16 bases between the two ends. The CDR3 sequence is 16 residues long. Germline CDR1 and CDR2: MGHRA and YSYEKL. The CDR3 DNA sequence: TGCGCCAGCAGCCAAGTTGCTAAGGGGGTCAGAGAGACCCAGTACTTC. It is translated as CASSQVAKGVRETQYF.

This clonotype was seen more than once but under ten times. Here the CDR3 DNA reads TGTGCCAGCAGTTACTCCGGGAGGGCCTGGTCCTACGAGCAGTACTTC. Protein sequence: CASSYSGRAWSYEQYF. The chain uses TRBV6-5 and TRBJ2-7, with TRBD2 matching 8 bases. The J segment lost 1 base and the V segment lost 0 bases, leaving 5 bases of the junction unmatched. CDR1 is MNHEY, CDR2 SVGAGI, per germline. This CDR3 has 16 amino acids.

Ten or more counts support this clonotype. The genes are TRBV25-1 and TRBJ1-3, with a tentative D call TRBD1 (6 bases). The CDR3 has 12 residues. V lost 2 bases, J lost 8 bases, and 7 bases lay in between. The germline V gene has CDR1 MGHDK and CDR2 SYGVNS. The CDR3 protein is CASSEQGHTIYF. The CDR3 nucleotides read TGTGCCAGCAGTGAACAGGGGCACACCATATATTTT. The full variable domain, its missing parts supplied by reference TRBV25-1 and TRBJ1-3, is EADIYQTPRYLVIGTGKKITLECSQTMGHDKMYWYQQDPGMELHLIHYSYGVNSTEKGDLSSESTVSRIRTEHFPLTLESARPSHTSQYLCASSEQGHTIYFGEGSWLTVV.

This clonotype has ten or more counts. The gene calls are TRBV2 and TRBJ1-1, with D hard to call. The CDR3 is made up of 13 amino acids. The germline V gene has CDR1 SNHLY and CDR2 FYNNEI. Trimming pared 4 bases from V and 8 bases from J, leaving 14 bases between. The CDR3 is CASSVEQEPEAFF. CDR3 nucleotides: TGTGCCAGCAGTGTGGAACAAGAACCAGAAGCTTTCTTT. The variable domain in full, completed from reference TRBV2 and TRBJ1-1, reads EPEVTQTPSHQVTQMGQEVILRCVPISNHLYFYWYRQILGQKVEFLVSFYNNEISEKSEIFDDQFSVERPDGSNFTLKIRSTKLEDSAMYFCASSVEQEPEAFFGQGTRLTVV.

The chain is built from TRBV29-1 and TRBJ1-3; D gene uncertain. The CDR3 sequence is 13 residues long. Looked up from germline, CDR1 is SQVTM and CDR2 is ANQGSEA. Trimming shortened V by 3 bases and J by 0 bases, and 6 bases separated the two germline ends. The chain's CDR3 is CSVETGSGNTIYF. The CDR3 region has the DNA TGCAGCGTTGAGACGGGCTCTGGAAACACCATATATTTT.